The present T cell receptor beta chain was sequenced within a study of cytomegalovirus exposure and HLA in healthy donors (dated by TCRdb to the late 2010s). About the full investigation: An earlier analysis of fewer than 750 of the donors reported about 280 Gb of sequence data and some 110 million unique TCR beta sequences obtained from about 179 million T cells. An early release that covered fewer than 800 HLA-typed donors contained about 300 gigabases of sequencing data and about 84 million unique TCR sequences. The genetic ancestry cluster associated with self-reported Caucasian donors included 65% to 90% of the 300 to 450 genotyped donors. The study aimed to test whether cataloging public T cell receptors could reveal signatures of past pathogen exposure. The study used immunosequencing to profile the T cell repertoires of several hundred subjects and linked those repertoires to cytomegalovirus serostatus. A separate validation cohort of roughly 110 different subjects was used in addition to the approximately 610-subject first cohort. To predict cytomegalovirus infection status, the study combined high-throughput TCR immunosequencing, statistical association of individual TCRs with disease status, and machine learning. In a later analysis, previously published TCR beta repertoires from some 640 donors were re-analyzed and high-resolution HLA genotyping was added so that TCR occurrence patterns could be studied. Rather than drawing on any new phenotypic data, the later analysis identified candidate immune exposures from TCR beta sequences and the way those sequences occurred across donors. In an earlier analysis of 587 of the donors, high-throughput TCR beta sequencing was used to judge whether each TCR beta V gene segment behaved as functional or pseudogenic. Donor age, sex, ethnicity and CMV serostatus were collected together with the repertoire data. In a later genetic analysis, genome-wide SNP genotypes for about three fifths of the roughly 670 donors were used, and that subset was treated as a discovery cohort. Every discovery cohort repertoire had been produced on one sequencing platform. HLA typing covered class I and class II loci at four-digit resolution. The number of donors typed differed by locus, with roughly 629-640 for A, B, C, DRB1 and DQB1, roughly 520 for DQA1, under 610 for DPA1, and 400 to 490 for DPB1. A handful of DR-DQ haplotypes were handled as single units for association and clustering because linkage in the cohort was strong. On average, around 240,000 unique TCR beta nucleotide sequences were sequenced per donor among roughly 430 genotyped donors of the cohort, with roughly 18% of those sequences being non-productive.

As for this clone: Its binding antigen is unknown. One end of the junction fails to match germline, which may point to a read error.

The cohort consisted of 650 to 700 healthy bone marrow donors. At the time of sampling, every cohort member was nominally healthy, though immune exposures that went unrecorded were likely present. The donor tested CMV seronegative, placing the donor among the approximately 360 seronegative members of the cohort. A peripheral blood sample was collected from each donor, and TCR beta sequencing was performed on peripheral blood mononuclear cells. The Qiagen DNeasy Blood Extraction Kit was used to extract genomic DNA from the blood cell samples. Study-wide conclusions, independent of this receptor: Specific HLA alleles were associated with more than 15,000 TCR beta sequences at a false discovery rate of 0.05 in a later analysis. Linkage disequilibrium might explain the correlated functional status among segregating V segments, but an unknown experimental factor could not be excluded. CMV serostatus was the only immune exposure information available for the cohort. Across donors, most TCR sequences were observed very rarely, whereas some public TCRs were present in many individuals. Presence/absence analyses assumed roughly uniform sequencing depth across donors, an assumption that may not hold. Strong co-occurrence of HLA alleles, especially DR and DQ, made assigning TCR associations to individual alleles difficult. It was suggested by the authors that the approach could potentially be generalized to other disease states and immunological phenotypes. A cluster of highly shared sequence variants was judged likely to represent a technical artifact of the sequencing pipeline. V-gene and J-gene trimming of TCR beta chains was associated with a missense DCLRE1C variant in a later genetic analysis, and the association was replicated in an independent cohort. In a later analysis, most CMV-associated TCR beta chains were found to appear HLA-restricted, with HLA associations seemingly driven largely by CMV exposure. The cohort was sequenced for TCR beta chains only, and without alpha or paired-chain data the features that could be detected were limited. A later analysis found that HLA-associated TCR beta chains were more clonally expanded and had lower generation probabilities than equally common non-associated chains. In an earlier analysis of roughly 560 of the donors, most TCR beta V segments were observed in productive rearrangements about 87% or about 30% of the time, broadly matching IMGT annotations. A total of about 180 TCR beta chains were listed by the study as associated with cytomegalovirus. Three of the identified cytomegalovirus-associated TCR beta chains were confirmed in vitro to be specific for cytomegalovirus antigens. HLA typing was unavailable for some donors at each locus, so association tests used only the typed subset. Cytomegalovirus status was reported to be diagnosed by the classifier with high specificity and sensitivity in both the original and validation cohorts. A later analysis found that TCR association rates varied across HLA loci, with DRB1 alleles showing the most associated TCRs and HLA-C alleles the fewest. The earlier analysis of some 560 of the donors excluded over 15 rarely observed V segments, including chromosome 9 orphons, because counts were too low. According to a later analysis, parvovirus B19, influenza, CMV and Epstein-Barr virus appeared linked to several top co-occurrence clusters. Compared with the approximately 670-donor mean, donors in an Asian-associated ancestry cluster had fewer N-insertions in productive TCRs, according to a later genetic analysis. A further reported finding was that TCR beta sequences accurately predicted the HLA-A and HLA-B alleles for most subjects in the first cohort.

Library preparation was by the immunoSEQ multiplex PCR assay. For the multiplex PCR, a mixture combining 60 forward primers for TCR Vbeta segments and 13 reverse primers for TCR Jbeta segments was used. The CDR3 region of rearranged TCR beta genes was amplified from genomic DNA with a multiplex PCR assay. On the Illumina HiSeq System, the amplified TCR beta libraries were sequenced as 87-base-pair reads. As for the original processing: In a later analysis, tens of millions of unique TCR beta chains were counted across the 650 to 750 repertoires, and around 10 million of these chains were shared by at least two donors. To remove PCR and sequencing errors, raw reads were error-corrected and collapsed into unique sequences using a nearest-neighbor algorithm that merged closely related sequences. V, D and J gene segments were assigned by aligning CDR3 sequences to IMGT reference sequences. Each retained sequence needed at least a six-nucleotide match to both a V gene segment and a J gene segment. Rearrangements were called productive when the CDR3 lacked stop codons and stayed in frame with V and J; all others were non-productive. Following IMGT convention, CDR3 was defined as the stretch from the second conserved V-encoded cysteine to the conserved J-encoded phenylalanine. In an earlier analysis of around 600 of the donors, sequences lacking an unambiguous match to a single V gene segment were excluded. In an earlier analysis of 450 to 750 of the donors, a V segment was called functional when productive rearrangements were above 56.7%, and segregating when the standard deviation between donors exceeded 5%. A statistical classification framework was built to diagnose cytomegalovirus status from the catalog of TCR beta chain sequences. In a later analysis, V and J genes were assigned by comparing TCR nucleotide sequences against IMGT/GENE-DB human TR gene sequences. In a later analysis, CDR3 sequences and most-parsimonious VDJ recombination scenarios were assigned using the TCRdist pipeline. A later analysis defined each TCR beta chain by its CDR3 amino acid sequence plus V-gene family, and excluded reads lacking a unique V-gene family. As a way to deal with suspected cross-contamination and a sequencing artifact, a later analysis dropped 500 to 700 nucleotide sequences that were highly shared and had low generation probability. For each public chain, a later analysis derived a clonal expansion index from normalized ranks of inferred template counts within each repertoire. In a later analysis, generation probabilities were computed with a VDJ recombination model fitted to out-of-frame rearrangements, and the resulting probabilities were checked against IGoR. Hypergeometric tests were used in a later analysis to score TCR-TCR, TCR-HLA and TCR-CMV co-occurrence, with a repertoire-size bias correction applied to the TCR pairs. False discovery rates were estimated in a later analysis by permuting HLA or CMV assignments 20 times. In a later analysis, co-occurring TCRs were grouped using DBSCAN, and TCRdist sequence similarity was added for clustering within HLA-allele-positive subsets. Repertoires with fewer than 30,000 or more than 120,000 public chains, plus five repertoires with anomalous nucleotide sharing, were excluded from co-occurrence clustering. As stored in TCRdb, this immuneACCESS dataset retains in-frame rearrangements with V and J assigned. A fraction of the clones does not appear; measured against another copy, unresolved V genes explain less than half of the discrepancy, and the remainder lacks a known reason. D and trimming were read from the DNA, whereas the V and J calls and clone size are those reported in that table. The sample data list approximately 180,000 clones, and approximately 81% of these were observed just once. The ten largest make up about 2.2% of the sample.

This clonotype originated in a woman aged 25 to 39 in good health and CMV-seronegative. Source material: PBMCs.

The CDR3 reads as follows: CASRAPGGPKNSQYF. The DNA is TGTGCCAGCAGGGCTCCAGGGGGTCCCAAAAACAGTCAGTACTTC. The chain is assembled from TRBV25-1 and TRBJ2-4; 7 of the junction bases match TRBD1. From the cysteine through the phenylalanine, the CDR3 covers 15 amino acids. Just CDR3 DNA is preserved here, 45 bases in frame from base 1. CDR1 MGHDK and CDR2 SYGVNS are derived from the germline V gene.